This entry concerns a single T cell receptor beta chain. The sample belongs to a study of blood T cell repertoires in COVID-19. Study in general: COVID-19 samples from acute and convalescent phases originated in the United States, Italy and Spain. The analysed material was cDNA or gDNA that came from T cells, B-cell-depleted T cells, or PBMCs.

Deletions cut 5 bases from V and 7 bases from J, with 18 bases between. The CDR3 is made up of 14 amino acids. From germline, CDR1 is SEHNR and CDR2 FQNEAQ (reference sequence). In the original workflow: It was from reference gene primer amplification that nucleated cell counts were estimated. Clones were sequenced by immunoSEQ multiplex PCR, and TCRdb holds only the in-frame ones, with some missing. V, J and clone size were drawn from that table, and D and trimming were deduced from the DNA. The repertoire includes around 68,000 clones, 87% of them detected once, and 5.5% to 8% sits in the top ten. Material for sequencing was peripheral blood. The chain combines TRBV7-9 with TRBJ2-7; no reliable D call. The source is a man aged 50 to 59 with active COVID-19. The chain's CDR3 is CASSAYSGDFEQYF. In DNA, the CDR3 is TGTGCCAGCAGCGCCTATTCCGGCGACTTTGAGCAGTACTTC.